These T cell receptor beta chains were read from a single sample in a study of T cell repertoires in cytomegalovirus infection. The antigens of these receptors remain unknown. TCRdb processed the reads anew with MiXCR; each CDR3 protein has one entry. The sample includes about 24,000 distinct CDR3 sequences, 22% of them seen just once. This specimen consisted of CD8+ T cells from cultured PBMCs, obtained from culture after CMV antigen stimulation. Source of these receptors: a human donor in good health (CMV status not recorded). Some clones in this sample may be carry-over from other donors' samples. Both conserved end residues are part of each CDR3. Fields, in order: V gene, clone size, J gene, D gene, CDR3 protein, CDR3 DNA. D genes are given only for firm matches. Only some rows state a clone size, as once, few, many or a class for expanded clones.

>TRBV19|NA|TRBJ2-1|TRBD2
CASNPLAGGYNEQFF
TGTGCCAGTAACCCACTAGCGGGGGGATACAATGAGCAGTTCTTC
>TRBV4-1|NA|TRBJ1-1|NA
CASSRDKIMGAGGSMNTEAFF
TGCGCCAGCAGCCGAGACAAGATTATGGGGGCCGGAGGGTCCATGAACACTGAAGCTTTCTTT
>TRBV19|few|TRBJ2-2|NA
CASSIAQGSGELFF
TGTGCCAGTAGTATCGCCCAGGGGAGCGGGGAGCTGTTTTTT
>TRBV7-6|many|TRBJ1-1|TRBD1
CASSVTDPLQGANSEAFF
TGTGCCAGCAGCGTTACCGACCCGTTACAGGGGGCGAACTCTGAAGCTTTCTTT
>TRBV4-3|few|TRBJ1-6|NA
CASSLMDSGASPLHF
TGCGCCAGCAGCCTAATGGACAGCGGGGCTTCACCCCTCCACTTT
>TRBV12-3/TRBV12-4|few|TRBJ1-5|TRBD1
CASSPQDRGSNQPQHF
TGTGCCAGCAGTCCACAGGACAGGGGAAGCAATCAGCCCCAGCATTTT
>TRBV5-1|few|TRBJ2-1|TRBD1
CASSLGTGRDNEQFF
TGCGCCAGCAGCTTGGGGACAGGGCGGGACAATGAGCAGTTCTTC
>TRBV12-5|NA|TRBJ2-3|NA
CASGLVGVTGDTQYF
TGTGCTAGTGGTTTGGTAGGAGTTACAGGGGATACGCAGTATTTT
>TRBV28|few|TRBJ1-6|NA
CASRAAFNSPLHF
TGTGCCAGCAGGGCCGCTTTTAATTCACCCCTCCACTTT
>TRBV7-2|many|TRBJ1-2|NA
CASSLSRVLGEGYTF
TGTGCCAGCAGCTTATCCAGGGTCCTAGGGGAAGGCTACACCTTC
>TRBV7-2|many|TRBJ2-7|TRBD1
CASSPRDRGSLNYEQYF
TGTGCCAGCAGCCCCCGGGACAGGGGTAGTCTTAACTACGAGCAGTACTTC
>TRBV19|few|TRBJ2-3|TRBD1
CASSKWRQGGTDTQYF
TGTGCCAGTAGTAAATGGAGACAGGGCGGGACAGATACGCAGTATTTT
>TRBV14|NA|TRBJ2-3|NA
CASSQDPGDTQYF
TGTGCCAGCAGCCAAGACCCGGGGGATACGCAGTATTTT
>TRBV6-4|once|TRBJ2-1|NA
CASSGGGDYNEQFF
TGTGCCAGCAGTGGTGGGGGCGATTACAATGAGCAGTTCTTC
>TRBV5-6|NA|TRBJ2-7|NA
CASSLDGAPNEQYF
TGTGCCAGCAGCTTGGATGGGGCTCCCAACGAGCAGTACTTC
>TRBV7-2|many|TRBJ1-5|TRBD1
CASSPQGRHQPQHF
TGTGCCAGCAGCCCACAGGGGAGGCATCAGCCCCAGCATTTT
>TRBV2|few|TRBJ1-1|NA
CASSPLGSEAFF
TGTGCCAGCAGCCCCTTGGGGTCTGAAGCTTTCTTT